This T cell receptor beta chain was sequenced during a study of long-term antiretroviral therapy in people with HIV. Study findings and constraints: It was not possible to obtain data on ART adherence, viral resistance or therapy changes. Repertoires in HIV (unlike those of controls) had narrower CDR3 length ranges.

The CDR3 contains 13 residues. CDR1 and CDR2 from the germline V gene are MDHEN and SYDVKM. Trimming took off 6 bases at V and 0 bases at J, with 6 bases between the two ends. Treatment for all HIV-infected participants took place in the United States. Specimens carried roughly 0.95-11 million cryopreserved PBMC before DNA extraction. Sequencing used immunoSEQ v3.0 at survey level. The table came from immunoSEQ multiplex PCR; TCRdb's copy has only in-frame clones and leaves some out. The repertoire has under 45,000 clones, more than 80% of them found once; the top ten carry under 7%. Comments on this clone: Its specificity is unknown.

V usage is TRBV28 and J usage is TRBJ2-1; D ambiguous. The starting material was unsorted PBMCs, obtained 3.1 years after starting antiretroviral therapy. The TCR sequence derives from a woman between 50 and 59 years old with HIV. In DNA form, the CDR3 reads TGTGCCAGCAGATGGGGCTCCTACAATGAGCAGTTCTTC. Translated, it gives CASRWGSYNEQFF.